This T cell receptor (beta chain) was observed in a study of cytomegalovirus exposure and HLA in healthy donors (dated by TCRdb to between 2016 and 2019). Study-level background: An earlier analysis of 587 of the donors reported 250 to 350 Gb of sequence data and approximately 110 million unique TCR beta sequences from about 179 million T cells. Both class I and class II loci were covered by HLA typing, at four-digit resolution. Among the roughly 400 genotyped donors, roughly 80% belonged to the genetic ancestry cluster associated with self-reported Caucasian donors. In addition to the first cohort of 650 to 800 subjects, a separate validation cohort of 120 different subjects was used. Four or five DR-DQ haplotypes were treated as single units for association and clustering because of strong linkage in the cohort. Typing coverage varied by locus: about 620-630 donors for A, B, C, DRB1 and DQB1; under 550 for DQA1; 606 for DPA1; fewer than 480 for DPB1. In a later genetic analysis, genome-wide SNP genotypes for 398 of the 666 donors were used, and that subset was treated as a discovery cohort. All discovery cohort repertoires had been generated using a single sequencing platform. An earlier analysis of 450 to 750 of the donors used high-throughput TCR beta sequencing to judge whether each TCR beta V gene segment behaved as functional or pseudogenic. To study patterns of TCR occurrence, a later analysis re-analyzed previously published TCR beta repertoires from 666 donors and added high-resolution HLA genotyping. An early release that covered roughly 600 HLA-typed donors contained 300 to 350 gigabases of sequencing data and around 85 million unique TCR sequences. Among under 450 genotyped donors of the cohort, an average of approximately 250,000 unique TCR beta nucleotide sequences were sequenced per donor, 15% to 20% of them non-productive. Donor age, sex, ethnicity and CMV serostatus were collected together with the repertoire data. Rather than drawing on any new phenotypic data, the later analysis identified candidate immune exposures from TCR beta sequences and the way those sequences occurred across donors. The study was designed to test whether signatures of past pathogen exposure could be identified by cataloging public T cell receptors. The study combined high-throughput TCR immunosequencing, statistical association of individual TCRs with disease status, and machine learning to predict cytomegalovirus infection status. The study profiled the T cell repertoires of hundreds of subjects by immunosequencing and related them to cytomegalovirus serostatus.

What the authors observed across the whole study: At a false discovery rate of 0.05, a later analysis linked 16,000 or so TCR beta sequences to specific HLA alleles. The classifier was reported to diagnose cytomegalovirus status with high specificity and sensitivity in both the original and validation cohorts. The study gave a list of about 150 TCR beta chains associated with cytomegalovirus. A later genetic analysis reported fewer N-insertions in productive TCRs among donors in an Asian-associated ancestry cluster than the roughly 620-donor mean. A further reported finding was that TCR beta sequences accurately predicted the HLA-A and HLA-B alleles for most subjects in the first cohort. The cohort was sequenced for TCR beta chains only, and without alpha or paired-chain data the features that could be detected were limited. Most TCR sequences were observed very rarely across donors, whereas some public TCRs were present in many individuals. According to a later analysis, TCR association rates differed among HLA loci, with DRB1 alleles showing the most associated TCRs and HLA-C alleles showing the fewest. A later analysis reported that several top co-occurrence clusters appeared linked to parvovirus B19, influenza, CMV and Epstein-Barr virus. An association between a missense DCLRE1C variant and V-gene and J-gene trimming of TCR beta chains was found in a later genetic analysis and replicated in an independent cohort. A group of highly shared sequence variants was considered likely to be a technical artifact of the sequencing pipeline. Correlated functional status among segregating V segments might reflect linkage disequilibrium, but an unknown experimental factor could not be ruled out. Assigning TCR associations to individual alleles was difficult when HLA alleles, especially DR and DQ, strongly co-occurred. Because some donors lacked HLA typing at each locus, the association tests relied only on the typed subset. A later analysis found that most CMV-associated TCR beta chains appeared HLA-restricted, with HLA associations seemingly driven largely by CMV exposure. In an earlier analysis of around 500 of the donors, most TCR beta V segments appeared in productive rearrangements about 87% or about 30% of the time, broadly matching IMGT annotations. It was suggested by the authors that the approach could potentially be generalized to other disease states and immunological phenotypes. The presence/absence analyses assumed that sequencing depth was roughly uniform across donors, and that assumption may not be true. Because counts were too low, seventeen rarely observed V segments, including chromosome 9 orphons, were excluded from the earlier analysis of some 540 of the donors. In a later analysis, HLA-associated TCR beta chains showed more clonal expansion and lower generation probabilities than non-associated chains that were equally common. The only immune exposure information available for the cohort was CMV serostatus. In vitro tests confirmed that a few of the cytomegalovirus-associated TCR beta chains recognize cytomegalovirus antigens.

As regards this clone: It lacks a known antigen. Base qualities were left out, and no much larger clone turns up one base away.

Library creation used the immunoSEQ multiplex PCR assay. The multiplex PCR relied on a mix of 60 forward primers for TCR Vbeta segments and 13 reverse primers for TCR Jbeta segments. Amplification of the CDR3 region of rearranged TCR beta genes was performed with a multiplex PCR assay on genomic DNA. On the Illumina HiSeq System, the amplified TCR beta libraries were sequenced as 87-base-pair reads. The authors processed their data as follows. Across the 666 repertoires, a later analysis counted 80 million or so unique TCR beta chains, roughly 11 million of which were shared by at least two donors. Raw reads were error-corrected and collapsed into unique sequences with a nearest-neighbor algorithm that merged closely related sequences to remove PCR and sequencing errors. CDR3 sequences were aligned to IMGT reference sequences to assign V, D and J gene segments. For a sequence to be retained, a match of at least six nucleotides to both a V gene segment and a J gene segment was required. Rearrangements were classified as productive when the CDR3 lacked stop codons and remained in frame with V and J, and all other rearrangements were classified as non-productive. CDR3 was defined by IMGT convention, running from the second conserved V-encoded cysteine to the conserved J-encoded phenylalanine. Sequences without an unambiguous match to a single V gene segment were excluded from the earlier analysis of about 640 of the donors. In an earlier analysis of about 590 of the donors, a V segment was called functional when productive rearrangements were above 56.7%, and segregating when the standard deviation between donors exceeded 5%. A statistical classification framework was developed to diagnose cytomegalovirus status using the catalog of TCR beta chain sequences. In a later analysis, V and J genes were assigned by comparing TCR nucleotide sequences against IMGT/GENE-DB human TR gene sequences. A later analysis assigned CDR3 sequences and most-parsimonious VDJ recombination scenarios with the TCRdist pipeline. In a later analysis, each TCR beta chain was defined by its CDR3 amino acid sequence together with its V-gene family, and reads lacking a unique V-gene family were excluded. As a way to deal with suspected cross-contamination and a sequencing artifact, a later analysis dropped hundreds of nucleotide sequences that were highly shared and had low generation probability. In a later analysis, a clonal expansion index was calculated for each public chain from normalized within-repertoire ranks of inferred template counts. A later analysis computed generation probabilities with a VDJ recombination model fitted to out-of-frame rearrangements, and checked the results against IGoR. In a later analysis, TCR-TCR, TCR-HLA and TCR-CMV co-occurrence was scored with hypergeometric tests, and a repertoire-size bias correction was applied to TCR pairs. To estimate false discovery rates, a later analysis permuted the HLA or CMV assignments 20 times. In a later analysis, co-occurring TCRs were grouped using DBSCAN, and TCRdist sequence similarity was added for clustering within HLA-allele-positive subsets. Repertoires with fewer than 30,000 or more than 120,000 public chains, plus five repertoires with anomalous nucleotide sharing, were excluded from co-occurrence clustering. TCRdb provides this immuneACCESS table in a form limited to in-frame rearrangements. Some clones are lacking; in checked studies, under half of them reflect an unresolved V gene, and why the rest are absent is not known. V and J calls and clone size come straight from that table; D and trimming were deduced from the DNA. Here the sample has 130,000 or so clones; approximately 78% occur a single time. More than 2.5% of the sample is in the top ten clones.

The cohort consisted of approximately 690 healthy bone marrow donors. At the time of sampling, all cohort members were nominally healthy, though unrecorded immune exposures were likely present. The donor tested CMV seropositive and was one of the 289 seropositive cohort members. A peripheral blood sample was provided by each donor, and peripheral blood mononuclear cells were used for TCR beta sequencing. The Qiagen DNeasy Blood Extraction Kit was used to extract genomic DNA from the blood cell samples. The receptor comes from a man aged 18 to 30 in good health and CMV-seropositive. Sequenced input: PBMCs.

CDR3 reads: CASSLASGIGEAFF. The nucleotide sequence reads TGTGCCAGCAGCTTAGCGAGCGGGATAGGTGAAGCTTTCTTT. The chain joins TRBV7-9 to TRBJ1-1, with no reliable assignment of the D segment. The germline V gene (reference sequence) provides CDR1 SEHNR and CDR2 FQNEAQ. Inclusive of the bounding cysteine and phenylalanine, the CDR3 is 14 residues long. Just CDR3 DNA is preserved here, 42 bases in frame from base 1. Relative to germline, V is 0 bases shorter and J is 7 bases shorter, with 12 bases between their ends.